What follows describes a single T cell receptor (beta chain). The data stem from a study of shared clonotypes between healthy human individuals. The data were produced by immunoSEQ multiplex PCR, yet TCRdb's version contains in-frame clones alone and is incomplete. The sample shows millions of clones, 90% to 95% of them seen only once. V lost 7 bases and J lost 3, with 16 bases in between. This CDR3 is 14 amino acids long. Germline V gene lookup returns CDR1 SGHTA and CDR2 FQGNSA. This receptor was taken from a man younger than 35 in good health. What was sequenced was naive CD4+ T cells sorted from blood. Subset of the sample: CD45RA+ positively selected. The J gene is TRBJ2-7, the V gene TRBV7-2; tentative D call: TRBD2 (5 bases). The CDR3 loop reads CASTIVSGFYEQYF. The CDR3 DNA is TGTGCCAGCACCATTGTCTCGGGGTTCTACGAGCAGTACTTC.